The source of this T cell receptor (beta chain) is a study of identical twins. Notes on the study in general: Compared with models, monozygotic twins showed more out-of-frame TCR alpha sharing. A lower insertion count was a feature of abundant cord blood beta clonotypes, with no such feature in memory repertoires.

The CDR3 spans 14 residues. CDR1 SQVTM and CDR2 ANQGSEA come from the germline V gene. V was clipped by 4 bases and J by 3 bases; unmatched bases: 8. This clonotype has a handful of counts. Antigen unknown. Addition of a universal primer site occurred through template switching, and cDNA carried unique molecular identifiers. Each CDR3 protein is one row after TCRdb ran MiXCR on the 5' RACE reads. The data show 700,000 or so distinct CDR3 sequences, with over 8.5% seen just once and around 0.98% held by the top ten. The sample was also linked to a second study, of yellow fever vaccine responses in identical twins.

The sequenced material came from PBMCs. This receptor was identified in a young woman in good health. V usage is TRBV29-1 and J usage is TRBJ2-7; 8 positions match TRBD2. As DNA, the CDR3 is TGCAGCGTTGCGAGCGGGAGTGTCGGCTACGAGCAGTACTTC. It translates to CSVASGSVGYEQYF.